This T cell receptor (beta chain) was obtained from a study of radiotherapy plus CTLA-4 blockade in lung cancer listed by TCRdb under 2018. Broadly, across the study: Among the enrolled patients, approximately 18% had an objective response, and less than 40% reached disease control. Overall study outcomes, separate from this receptor: After treatment with radiotherapy and ipilimumab, TCR clones that originated in tumors expanded in peripheral blood. Early dynamic changes in blood T cell clones, together with increased serum interferon-beta after radiation, were reported as the strongest predictors of response.

A word on this clone: What antigen it recognizes has not been identified. No base quality information exists; no much larger clone differs at one position.

The germline V gene sets CDR1 to SGHTA and CDR2 to FQGNSA. The CDR3 sequence holds 15 residues, the cysteine and phenylalanine included. Only the CDR3 region is kept as DNA, spanning 45 bases read in frame from base 1. A distance of 7 bases separates the germline ends of V and J, which lose 1 base and 0 bases respectively. Library preparation used the immunoSEQ multiplex PCR assay. TCRdb mirrors the immuneACCESS table, restricted to in-frame sequences. Some clones are absent from its copies; in checked studies, under half trace to an unresolved V gene, and the reason for the others is unknown. The sample profile shows 86,000 or so clones; over 70% of them were found once. Approximately 3.8% of the sample belongs to the ten largest clones. The study tested focal radiation therapy combined with CTLA-4 blockade (ipilimumab) in patients with chemo-refractory metastatic non-small-cell lung cancer.

Recombination connected TRBV7-2 to TRBJ1-3, with no confident D gene call. The sequence was obtained from a human donor with non-small cell lung cancer who had a partial response to radiotherapy plus ipilimumab. Some clones in this sample may be carry-over from other donors' samples. This specimen consisted of peripheral blood, obtained from a patient treated with radiotherapy plus ipilimumab. The CDR3 region reads CASSLDYSSGNTIYF. The DNA sequence is as follows: TGTGCCAGCAGCTTAGATTACAGCTCTGGAAACACCATATATTTT.